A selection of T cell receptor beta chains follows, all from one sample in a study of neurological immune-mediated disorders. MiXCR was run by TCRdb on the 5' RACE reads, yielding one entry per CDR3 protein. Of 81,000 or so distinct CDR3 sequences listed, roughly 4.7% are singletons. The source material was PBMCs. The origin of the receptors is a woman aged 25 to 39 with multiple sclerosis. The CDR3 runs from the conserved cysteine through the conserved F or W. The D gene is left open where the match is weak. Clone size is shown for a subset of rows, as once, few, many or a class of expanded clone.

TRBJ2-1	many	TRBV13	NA	TGTGCCAGCAGCTCCGGAGAAAACAATGAGCAGTTCTTC	CASSSGENNEQFF
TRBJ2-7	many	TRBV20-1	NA	TGCAGTGCTCGGGGACTCCCCCGCGAGCAGTACTTC	CSARGLPREQYF
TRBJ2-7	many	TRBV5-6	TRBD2	TGTGCCAGCAGCCTCAGCGGGAGTTTTAGTTACGAGCAGTACTTC	CASSLSGSFSYEQYF
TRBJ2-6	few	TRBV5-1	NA	TGCGCCAGCAGCTTGGACCGGGCTGGGGCCAACGTCCTGACTTTC	CASSLDRAGANVLTF
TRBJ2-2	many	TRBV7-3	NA	TGTGCCAGCAGCCCCCAAGCAGGTACCGGGGAGCTGTTTTTT	CASSPQAGTGELFF
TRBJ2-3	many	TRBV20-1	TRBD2	TGCAGTGGAGATAGGGGGCGGGGGGGCCGGATTGGCACAGATACGCAGTATTTT	CSGDRGRGGRIGTDTQYF
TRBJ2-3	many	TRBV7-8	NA	TGTGCCAGCAGCTTAGGACGGCTAGCCCGCCCGACGCAGTATTTT	CASSLGRLARPTQYF
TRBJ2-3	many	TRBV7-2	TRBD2	TGTGCCAGCAGCTTAATCCGGGAGGAGACAGATACGCAGTATTTT	CASSLIREETDTQYF
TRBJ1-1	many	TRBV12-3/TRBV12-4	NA	TGTGCCAGCAGTATACGCAGGTCTGAGAACACTGAAGCTTTCTTT	CASSIRRSENTEAFF
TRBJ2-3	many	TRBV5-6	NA	TGTGCCAGCAGCTTGGATGGTCGCCCCACAGATACGCAGTATTTT	CASSLDGRPTDTQYF
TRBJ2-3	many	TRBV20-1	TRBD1	TGCAGTGCTCCCGGGGACAGGGCGAGCACAGATACGCAGTATTTT	CSAPGDRASTDTQYF
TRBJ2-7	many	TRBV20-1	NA	TGCAGTGGGGTCACAGGGCTTGCCTACGAGCAGTACTTC	CSGVTGLAYEQYF
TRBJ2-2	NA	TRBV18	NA	TGTGCCAGCTCAATAGACATCCTGAACACCGGGGAGCTGTTTTTT	CASSIDILNTGELFF
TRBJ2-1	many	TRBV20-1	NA	TGCAGTCTAACGAACTCCTACAATGAGCAGTTCTTC	CSLTNSYNEQFF
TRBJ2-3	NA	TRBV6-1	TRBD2	TGTGCTATAAAGGGGGTAGCGGGGGGGCCGGGAGATACGCAGTATTTT	CAIKGVAGGPGDTQYF
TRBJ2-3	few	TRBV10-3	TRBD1	TGTGCCATCAATCAGGGGGTAACAGATACGCAGTATTTT	CAINQGVTDTQYF
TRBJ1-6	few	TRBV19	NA	TGTGCCAGTAGTTTCCTCTCAGCCGGGAACTATAATTCACCCCTCCACTTT	CASSFLSAGNYNSPLHF
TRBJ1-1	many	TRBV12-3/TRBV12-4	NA	TGTGCCAGCAGTTACCCAGGGAGATCCGAAGCTTTCTTT	CASSYPGRSEAFF
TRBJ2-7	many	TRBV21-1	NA	TGTGCCAGCAGCGACAGGGCCCGGGACGAGCAGTACTTC	CASSDRARDEQYF
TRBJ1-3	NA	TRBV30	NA	TGTGCCTGGGACAGGACCTCTGGAAACACCATATATTTT	CAWDRTSGNTIYF
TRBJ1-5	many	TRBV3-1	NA	TGTGCCAGCAGCCAGGGCGGCCAGCCCCAGCATTTT	CASSQGGQPQHF
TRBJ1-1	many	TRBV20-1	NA	TGCAGTGCTCCTCGAGGGACGGTGAACACTGAAGCTTTCTTT	CSAPRGTVNTEAFF
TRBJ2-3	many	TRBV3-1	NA	TGTGCCAGCAGCCCCTTTGGACTAAGTAGCACAGATACGCAGTATTTT	CASSPFGLSSTDTQYF
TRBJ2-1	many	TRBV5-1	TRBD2	TGCGCCAGCAGATCTCTAGCGGAGAGCTCCTACAATGAGCAGTTCTTC	CASRSLAESSYNEQFF
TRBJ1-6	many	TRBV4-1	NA	TGCGCCAGCAGCCAAGAGGGGATTAATTCACCCCTCCACTTT	CASSQEGINSPLHF
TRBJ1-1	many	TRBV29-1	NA	TGCAGCGTTGATATTGCGATGGGCACTGAAGCTTTCTTT	CSVDIAMGTEAFF